The T cell receptor beta chain described here comes from a study of blood T cell repertoires in COVID-19. Germline CDR1 reads MNHEY; CDR2 reads SMNVEV (reference sequence). The CDR3 extends over 13 amino acids. Trimming removed 8 bases from V and 0 bases from J; junction bases left unmatched: 3. This clone appeared a single time. In the 2 weeks before study entry, exposed participants met a COVID-19 case, which was PCR-confirmed or clinician-diagnosed. The repertoire was sequenced with immunoSEQ multiplex PCR; TCRdb's copy has only in-frame clones and lacks some. The sample contains 150,000 or so clones, 87% of which appear only once.

The rearrangement links TRBV27 to TRBJ1-1; TRBD1 aligns across 7 bases. Source material: PBMCs or T cells enriched from blood (not recorded which). This sequence originates from a woman in her forties who had been exposed to COVID-19. The CDR3 is CASFTGVNTEAFF. The CDR3 DNA reads as TGTGCCAGCTTCACAGGGGTGAACACTGAAGCTTTCTTT.